This T cell receptor (beta chain) was profiled in a study of shared clonotypes between healthy human individuals. General observations from the study: In having few donors, the study represented limited genetic and exposure-history diversity. Non-shared clonotypes had lower generation probabilities than clonotypes shared by all four sorted-subset donors.

Clones were sequenced by immunoSEQ multiplex PCR, and TCRdb holds only the in-frame ones, with some missing. The sample lists roughly 110,000 clones; around two thirds were seen once. This clone was recorded at least ten times. Antigen: not known. The V gene end was trimmed by 3 bases and the J gene end by 5 bases; junction bases not matched to a gene: 13. This CDR3 has 17 amino acids. The V gene's germline CDR1 is LNHNV and CDR2 YYDKDF (reference sequence). Donors were healthy HIV-negative adults without recently reported acute infections or vaccinations. The rearrangement links TRBV15 to TRBJ2-1; 7 positions agree with TRBD2. Sequences were obtained from memory CD8+ T cells sorted from blood. Subset of the sample: CD45RO+ cells pooled with CCR7-negative TemRA cells. The sequence derives from a woman aged 25-40 years in good health. Here the CDR3 reads CATSSPSGGRGHNEQFF. CDR3 DNA: TGTGCCACCAGCAGTCCCTCTGGCGGGAGAGGCCACAATGAGCAGTTCTTC.